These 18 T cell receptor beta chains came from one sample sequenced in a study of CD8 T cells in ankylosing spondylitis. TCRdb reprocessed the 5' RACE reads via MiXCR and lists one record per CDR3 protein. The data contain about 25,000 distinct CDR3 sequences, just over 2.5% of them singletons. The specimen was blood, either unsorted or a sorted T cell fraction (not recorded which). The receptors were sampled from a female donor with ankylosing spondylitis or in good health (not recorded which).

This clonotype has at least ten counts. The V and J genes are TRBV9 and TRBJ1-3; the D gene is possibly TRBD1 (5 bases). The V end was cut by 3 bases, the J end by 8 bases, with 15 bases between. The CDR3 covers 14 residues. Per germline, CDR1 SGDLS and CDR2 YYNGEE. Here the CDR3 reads CASSAPGGLDTIYF. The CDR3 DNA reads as TGTGCCAGCAGCGCGCCGGGGGGTTTGGACACCATATATTTT.

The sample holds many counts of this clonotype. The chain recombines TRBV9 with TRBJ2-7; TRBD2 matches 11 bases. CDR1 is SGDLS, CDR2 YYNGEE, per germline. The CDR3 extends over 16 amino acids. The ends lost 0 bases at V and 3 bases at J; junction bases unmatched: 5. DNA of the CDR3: TGTGCCAGCAGCGTAGCCCCACTAGCGGGAGTCTACGAGCAGTACTTC. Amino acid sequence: CASSVAPLAGVYEQYF.

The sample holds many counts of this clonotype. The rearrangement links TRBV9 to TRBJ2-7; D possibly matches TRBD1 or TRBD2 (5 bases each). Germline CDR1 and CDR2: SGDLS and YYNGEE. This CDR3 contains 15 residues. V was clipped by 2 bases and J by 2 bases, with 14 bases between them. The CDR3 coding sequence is TGTGCCAGCAGCGTCGACCCGGGACCGACCTACGAGCAGTACTTC. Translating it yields CASSVDPGPTYEQYF.

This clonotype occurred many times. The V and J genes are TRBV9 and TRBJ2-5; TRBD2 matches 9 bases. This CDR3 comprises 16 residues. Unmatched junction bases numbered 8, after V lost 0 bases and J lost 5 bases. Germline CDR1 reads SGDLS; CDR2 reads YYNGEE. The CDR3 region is CASSVGAGGLSETQYF. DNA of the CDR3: TGTGCCAGCAGCGTAGGGGCGGGGGGGCTCTCGGAGACCCAGTACTTC. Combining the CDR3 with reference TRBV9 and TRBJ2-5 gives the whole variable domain DSGVTQTPKHLITATGQRVTLRCSPRSGDLSVYWYQQSLDQGLQFLIQYYNGEERAKGNILERFSAQQFPDLHSELNLSSLELGDSALYFCASSVGAGGLSETQYFGPGTRLLVL.

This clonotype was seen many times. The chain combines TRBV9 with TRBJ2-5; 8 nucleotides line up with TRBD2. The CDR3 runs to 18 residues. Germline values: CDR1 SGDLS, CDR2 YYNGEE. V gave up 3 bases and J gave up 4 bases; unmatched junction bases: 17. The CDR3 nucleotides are TGTGCCAGCAGCGCTCAGCCCCCGGGACTAGGTATCGGAGAGACCCAGTACTTC. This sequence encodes CASSAQPPGLGIGETQYF.

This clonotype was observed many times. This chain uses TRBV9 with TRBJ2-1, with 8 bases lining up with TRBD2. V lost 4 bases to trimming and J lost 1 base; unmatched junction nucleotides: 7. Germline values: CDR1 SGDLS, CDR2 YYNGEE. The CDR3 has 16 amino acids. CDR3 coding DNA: TGTGCCAGCAGCTTAGGGGCTAGCGGGTCCTACAATGAGCAGTTCTTC. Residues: CASSLGASGSYNEQFF. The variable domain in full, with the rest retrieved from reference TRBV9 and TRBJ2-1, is DSGVTQTPKHLITATGQRVTLRCSPRSGDLSVYWYQQSLDQGLQFLIQYYNGEERAKGNILERFSAQQFPDLHSELNLSSLELGDSALYFCASSLGASGSYNEQFFGPGTRLTVL.

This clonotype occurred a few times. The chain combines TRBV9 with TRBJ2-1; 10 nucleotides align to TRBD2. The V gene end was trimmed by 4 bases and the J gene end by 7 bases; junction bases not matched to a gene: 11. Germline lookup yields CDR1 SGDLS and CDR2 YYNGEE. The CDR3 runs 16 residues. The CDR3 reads CASSHSRAGGLNEQFF. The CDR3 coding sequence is TGTGCCAGCAGCCACAGTCGAGCGGGAGGGCTAAATGAGCAGTTCTTC.

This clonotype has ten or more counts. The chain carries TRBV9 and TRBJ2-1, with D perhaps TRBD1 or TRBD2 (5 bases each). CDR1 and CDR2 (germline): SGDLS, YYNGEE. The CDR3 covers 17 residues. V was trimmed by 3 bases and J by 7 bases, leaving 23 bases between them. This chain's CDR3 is CASSAQLGDGPRNEQFF. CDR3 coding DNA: TGTGCCAGCAGCGCCCAACTCGGGGACGGCCCCAGAAATGAGCAGTTCTTC.

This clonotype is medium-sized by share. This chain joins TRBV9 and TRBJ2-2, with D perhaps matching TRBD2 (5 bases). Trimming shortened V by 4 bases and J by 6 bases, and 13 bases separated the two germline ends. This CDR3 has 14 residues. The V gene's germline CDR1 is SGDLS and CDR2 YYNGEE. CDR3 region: CASSPTGGSGELFF. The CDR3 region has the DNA TGTGCCAGCAGCCCCACCGGAGGATCCGGGGAGCTGTTTTTT.

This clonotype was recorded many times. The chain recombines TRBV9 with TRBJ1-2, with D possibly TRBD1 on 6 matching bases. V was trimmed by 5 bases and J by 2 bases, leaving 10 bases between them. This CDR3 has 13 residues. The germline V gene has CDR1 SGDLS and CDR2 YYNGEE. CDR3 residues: CASSSDRNYGYTF. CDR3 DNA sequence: TGTGCCAGCAGTTCGGACAGAAACTATGGCTACACCTTC.

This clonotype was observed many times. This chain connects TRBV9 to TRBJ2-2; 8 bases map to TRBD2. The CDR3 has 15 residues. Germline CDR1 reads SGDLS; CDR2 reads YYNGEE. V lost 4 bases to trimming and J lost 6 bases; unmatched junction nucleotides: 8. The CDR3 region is CASSPSGSIAGELFF. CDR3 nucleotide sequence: TGTGCCAGCAGCCCAAGCGGGAGTATCGCCGGGGAGCTGTTTTTT.

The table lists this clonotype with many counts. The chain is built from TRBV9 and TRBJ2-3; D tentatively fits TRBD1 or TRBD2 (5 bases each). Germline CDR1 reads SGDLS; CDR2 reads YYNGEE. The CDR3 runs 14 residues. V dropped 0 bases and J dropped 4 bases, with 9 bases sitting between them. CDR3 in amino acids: CASSVGLGADTQYF. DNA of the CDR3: TGTGCCAGCAGCGTAGGGTTGGGGGCAGATACGCAGTATTTT. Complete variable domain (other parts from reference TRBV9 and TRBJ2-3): DSGVTQTPKHLITATGQRVTLRCSPRSGDLSVYWYQQSLDQGLQFLIQYYNGEERAKGNILERFSAQQFPDLHSELNLSSLELGDSALYFCASSVGLGADTQYFGPGTRLTVL.

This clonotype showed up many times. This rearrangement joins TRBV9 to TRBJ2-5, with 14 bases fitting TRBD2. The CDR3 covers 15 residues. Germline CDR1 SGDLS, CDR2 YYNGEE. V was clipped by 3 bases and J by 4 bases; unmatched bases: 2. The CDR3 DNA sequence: TGTGCCAGCAGCGCGGGACTAGCGGGGGTAGAGACCCAGTACTTC. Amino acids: CASSAGLAGVETQYF.

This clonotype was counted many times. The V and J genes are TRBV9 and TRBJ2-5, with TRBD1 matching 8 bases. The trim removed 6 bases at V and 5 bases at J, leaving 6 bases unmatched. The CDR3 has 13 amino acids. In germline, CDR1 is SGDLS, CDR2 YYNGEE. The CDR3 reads CASTRTGRETQYF. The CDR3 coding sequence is TGTGCCAGCACCCGGACAGGGCGGGAGACCCAGTACTTC.

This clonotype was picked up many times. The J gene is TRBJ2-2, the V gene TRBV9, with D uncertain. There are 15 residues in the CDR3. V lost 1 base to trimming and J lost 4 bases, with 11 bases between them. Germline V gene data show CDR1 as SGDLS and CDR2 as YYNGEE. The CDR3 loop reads CASSVLGGTTGELFF. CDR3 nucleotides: TGTGCCAGCAGCGTATTGGGCGGTACCACCGGGGAGCTGTTTTTT.

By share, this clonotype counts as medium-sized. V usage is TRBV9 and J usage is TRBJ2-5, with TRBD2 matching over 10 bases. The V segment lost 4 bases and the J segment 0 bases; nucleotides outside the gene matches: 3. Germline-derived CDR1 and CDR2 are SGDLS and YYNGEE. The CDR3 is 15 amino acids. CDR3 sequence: CASSLSGGYQETQYF. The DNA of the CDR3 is TGTGCCAGCAGCCTTAGCGGGGGGTACCAAGAGACCCAGTACTTC. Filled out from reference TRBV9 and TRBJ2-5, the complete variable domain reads DSGVTQTPKHLITATGQRVTLRCSPRSGDLSVYWYQQSLDQGLQFLIQYYNGEERAKGNILERFSAQQFPDLHSELNLSSLELGDSALYFCASSLSGGYQETQYFGPGTRLLVL.

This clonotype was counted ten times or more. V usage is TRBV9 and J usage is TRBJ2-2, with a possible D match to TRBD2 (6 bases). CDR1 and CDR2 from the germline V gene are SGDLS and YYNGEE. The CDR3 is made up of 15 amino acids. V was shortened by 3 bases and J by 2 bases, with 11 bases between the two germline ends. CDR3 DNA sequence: TGTGCCAGCAGCGAGGGCGGGACCAACACCGGGGAGCTGTTTTTT. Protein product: CASSEGGTNTGELFF.

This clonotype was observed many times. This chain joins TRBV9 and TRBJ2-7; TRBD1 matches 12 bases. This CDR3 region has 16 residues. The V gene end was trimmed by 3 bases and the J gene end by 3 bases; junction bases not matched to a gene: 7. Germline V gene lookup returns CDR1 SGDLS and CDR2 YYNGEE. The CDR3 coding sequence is TGTGCCAGCAGCGCCCAAGGGACAGGGGGCAGCTACGAGCAGTACTTC. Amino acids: CASSAQGTGGSYEQYF.